This T cell receptor beta chain is drawn from a study of CD8 T cells in Susac syndrome. Study results and limitations: By the study's own acknowledgment, its TCR sequencing and HLA analysis included relatively few individuals.

On this clonotype itself: Its antigen is still unknown.

CD8+ and CD4+ blood T cells underwent TCR beta sequencing. cDNA came from 0.5 to 1 ug RNA primed by random hexamers. MiXCR, applied by TCRdb to the immunoSEQ multiplex PCR reads, yields one record per CDR3 protein. The sample includes some 110,000 distinct CDR3 sequences, around 94% seen only once; the top ten take about 0.27%. The CDR3 contains 13 residues. The V gene lost 3 bases and the J gene lost 7 bases, with 12 bases spanning the gap. Germline CDR1 reads GTSNPN; CDR2 reads SVGIG (reference sequence). The chain links TRBV30 to TRBJ1-4, with a tentative D call TRBD1 (5 bases). The origin of this receptor is a human donor with Susac syndrome. Sequencing was performed on CD8+ T cells from PBMCs. CDR3 in amino acids: CAWSGTRGEKLFF. DNA of the CDR3: TGTGCCTGGAGCGGGACCCGGGGTGAAAAACTGTTTTTT.